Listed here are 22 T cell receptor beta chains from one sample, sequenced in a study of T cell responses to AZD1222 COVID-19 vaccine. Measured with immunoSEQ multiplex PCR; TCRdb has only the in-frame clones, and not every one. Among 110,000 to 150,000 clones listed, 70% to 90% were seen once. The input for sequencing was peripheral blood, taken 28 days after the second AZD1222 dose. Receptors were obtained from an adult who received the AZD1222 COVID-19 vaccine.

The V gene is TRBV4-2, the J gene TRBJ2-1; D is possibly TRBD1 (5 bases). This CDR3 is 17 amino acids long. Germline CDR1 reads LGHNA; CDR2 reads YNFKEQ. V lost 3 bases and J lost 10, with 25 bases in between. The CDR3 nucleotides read TGTGCCAGCAGCCAGAACCCCCCAGGGTCCCCGCCATTCGAGCAGTTCTTC. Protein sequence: CASSQNPPGSPPFEQFF.

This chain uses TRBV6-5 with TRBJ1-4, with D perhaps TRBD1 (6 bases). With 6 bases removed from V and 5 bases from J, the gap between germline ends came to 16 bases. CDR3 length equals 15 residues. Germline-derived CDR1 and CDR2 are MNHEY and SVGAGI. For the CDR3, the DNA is TGTGCCAGCAGCTCACAACAGGGAGGAAATGAAAAACTGTTTTTT. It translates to CASSSQQGGNEKLFF.

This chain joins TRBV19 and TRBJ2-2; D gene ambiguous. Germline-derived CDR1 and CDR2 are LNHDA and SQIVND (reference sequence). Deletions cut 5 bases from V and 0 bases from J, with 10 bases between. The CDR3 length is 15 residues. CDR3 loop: CASSYRNTNTGELFF. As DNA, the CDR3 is TGTGCCAGTAGTTACCGAAACACGAACACCGGGGAGCTGTTTTTT. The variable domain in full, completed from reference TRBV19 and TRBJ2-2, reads DGGITQSPKYLFRKEGQNVTLSCEQNLNHDAMYWYRQDPGQGLRLIYYSQIVNDFQKGDIAEGYSVSREKKESFPLTVTSAQKNPTAFYLCASSYRNTNTGELFFGEGSRLTVL.

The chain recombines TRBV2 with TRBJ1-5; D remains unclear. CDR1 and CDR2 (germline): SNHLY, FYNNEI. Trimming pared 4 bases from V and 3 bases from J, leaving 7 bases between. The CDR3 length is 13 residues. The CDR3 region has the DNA TGTGCCAGCAGTGTCTTTGTCAATCAGCCCCAGCATTTT. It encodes CASSVFVNQPQHF.

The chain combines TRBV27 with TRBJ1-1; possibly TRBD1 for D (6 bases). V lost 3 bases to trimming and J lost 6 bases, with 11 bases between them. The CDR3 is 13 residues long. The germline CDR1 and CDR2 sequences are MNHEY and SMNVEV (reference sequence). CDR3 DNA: TGTGCCAGCAGTTTTAGGGGGTCTTCTGAAGCTTTCTTT. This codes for CASSFRGSSEAFF.

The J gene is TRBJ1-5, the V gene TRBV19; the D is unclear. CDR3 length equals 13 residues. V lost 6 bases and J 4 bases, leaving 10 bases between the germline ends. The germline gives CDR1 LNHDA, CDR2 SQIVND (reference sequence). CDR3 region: CASRRSGNQPQHF. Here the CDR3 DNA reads TGTGCCAGTAGGCGGTCGGGGAATCAGCCCCAGCATTTT.

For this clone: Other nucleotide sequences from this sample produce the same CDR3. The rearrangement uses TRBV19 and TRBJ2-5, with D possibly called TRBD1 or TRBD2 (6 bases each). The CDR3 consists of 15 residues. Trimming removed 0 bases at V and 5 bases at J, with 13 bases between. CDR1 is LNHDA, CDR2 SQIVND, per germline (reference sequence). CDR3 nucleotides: TGTGCCAGTAGTATAGATAGCCGGAGGGGGGAGACCCAGTACTTC. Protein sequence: CASSIDSRRGETQYF.

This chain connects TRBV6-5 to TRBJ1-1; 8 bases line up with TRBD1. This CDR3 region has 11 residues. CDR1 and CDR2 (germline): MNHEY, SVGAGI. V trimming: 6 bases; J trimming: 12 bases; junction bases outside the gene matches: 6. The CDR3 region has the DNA TGTGCCAGCAGACGACAGGGGAGACCTTTCTTT. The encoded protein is CASRRQGRPFF.

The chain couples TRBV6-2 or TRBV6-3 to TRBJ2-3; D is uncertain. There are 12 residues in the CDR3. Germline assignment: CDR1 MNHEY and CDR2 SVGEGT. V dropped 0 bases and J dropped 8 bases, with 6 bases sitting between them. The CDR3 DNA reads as TGTGCCAGCAGTTACTCCCCGGGTACGCAGTATTTT. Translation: CASSYSPGTQYF.

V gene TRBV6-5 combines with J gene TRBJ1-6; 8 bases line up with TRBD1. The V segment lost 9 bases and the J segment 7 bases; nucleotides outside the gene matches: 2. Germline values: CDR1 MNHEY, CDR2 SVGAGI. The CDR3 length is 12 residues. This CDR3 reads CASGTGNSPLHF. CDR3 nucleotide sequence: TGTGCCAGTGGGACAGGCAATTCACCCCTCCACTTT.

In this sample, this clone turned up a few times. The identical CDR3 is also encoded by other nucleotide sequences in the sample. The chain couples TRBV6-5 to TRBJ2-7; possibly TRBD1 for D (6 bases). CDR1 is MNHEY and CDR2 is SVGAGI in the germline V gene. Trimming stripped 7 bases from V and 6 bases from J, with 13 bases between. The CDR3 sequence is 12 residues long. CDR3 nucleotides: TGTGCCAGCACGAGGCAAGGGGGCGAGCAGTACTTC. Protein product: CASTRQGGEQYF.

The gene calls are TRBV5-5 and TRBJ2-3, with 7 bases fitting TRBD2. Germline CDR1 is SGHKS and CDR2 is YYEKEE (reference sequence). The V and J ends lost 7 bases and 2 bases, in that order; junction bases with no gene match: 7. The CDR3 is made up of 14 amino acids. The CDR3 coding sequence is TGTGCCAGCCGAAACCGGGGGGTCACAGATACGCAGTATTTT. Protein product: CASRNRGVTDTQYF.

The CDR3 region is CASSEAQPSLYEQYF. The CDR3, as DNA: TGTGCCAGCAGTGAAGCGCAGCCTAGCTTGTACGAGCAGTACTTC. V gene TRBV6-1 combines with J gene TRBJ2-7, with D perhaps matching TRBD2 (5 bases). The V end was cut by 0 bases, the J end by 4 bases, with 13 bases between. Germline-derived CDR1 and CDR2 are MNHNS and SASEGT. This CDR3 is 15 amino acids long.

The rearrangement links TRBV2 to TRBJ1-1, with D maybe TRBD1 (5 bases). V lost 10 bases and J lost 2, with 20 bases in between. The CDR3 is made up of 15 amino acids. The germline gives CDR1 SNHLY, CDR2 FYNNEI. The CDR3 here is CATSWGDSYNTEAFF. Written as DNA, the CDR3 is TGTGCCACCTCTTGGGGAGACAGTTATAACACTGAAGCTTTCTTT.

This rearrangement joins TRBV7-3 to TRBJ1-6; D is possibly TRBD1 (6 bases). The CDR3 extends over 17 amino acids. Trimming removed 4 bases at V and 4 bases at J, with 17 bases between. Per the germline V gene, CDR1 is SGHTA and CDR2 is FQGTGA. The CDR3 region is CASSSGLGGFYNSPLHF. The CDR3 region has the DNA TGTGCCAGCAGCTCCGGTCTCGGGGGCTTTTATAATTCACCCCTCCACTTT.

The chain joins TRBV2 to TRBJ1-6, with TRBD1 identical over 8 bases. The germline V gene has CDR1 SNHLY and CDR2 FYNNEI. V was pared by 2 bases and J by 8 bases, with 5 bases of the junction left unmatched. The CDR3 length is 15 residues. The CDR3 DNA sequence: TGTGCCAGCAGTGAACGGTACAGGGGGGATTCACCCCTCCACTTT. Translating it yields CASSERYRGDSPLHF.

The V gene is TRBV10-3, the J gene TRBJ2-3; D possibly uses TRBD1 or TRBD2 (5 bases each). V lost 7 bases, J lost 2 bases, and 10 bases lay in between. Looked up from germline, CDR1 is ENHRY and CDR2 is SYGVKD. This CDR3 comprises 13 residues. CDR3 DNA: TGTGCCATCAATCCGGGGACCACAGATACGCAGTATTTT. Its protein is CAINPGTTDTQYF.

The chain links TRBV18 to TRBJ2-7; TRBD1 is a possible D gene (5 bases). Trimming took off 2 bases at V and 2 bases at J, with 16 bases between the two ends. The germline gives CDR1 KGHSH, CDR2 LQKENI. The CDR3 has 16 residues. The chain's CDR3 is CASSPTATAFTYEQYF. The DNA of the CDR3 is TGTGCCAGCTCACCAACAGCGACAGCATTTACCTACGAGCAGTACTTC. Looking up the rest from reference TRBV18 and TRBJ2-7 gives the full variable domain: NAGVMQNPRHLVRRRGQEARLRCSPMKGHSHVYWYRQLPEEGLKFMVYLQKENIIDESGMPKERFSAEFPKEGPSILRIQQVVRGDSAAYFCASSPTATAFTYEQYFGPGTRLTVT.

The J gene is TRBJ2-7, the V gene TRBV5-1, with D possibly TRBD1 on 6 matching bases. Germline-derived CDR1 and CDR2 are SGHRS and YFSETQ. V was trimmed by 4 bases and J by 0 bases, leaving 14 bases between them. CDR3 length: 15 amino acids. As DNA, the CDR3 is TGCGCCAGCAGCGTAAATACAGGGTCCTCCTACGAGCAGTACTTC. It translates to CASSVNTGSSYEQYF.

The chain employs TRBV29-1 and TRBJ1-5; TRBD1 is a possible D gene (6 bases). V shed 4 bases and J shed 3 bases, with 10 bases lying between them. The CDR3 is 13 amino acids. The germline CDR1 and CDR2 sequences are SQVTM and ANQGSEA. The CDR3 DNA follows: TGCAGCGTTGGGGGGGGCCTCAATCAGCCCCAGCATTTT. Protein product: CSVGGGLNQPQHF.

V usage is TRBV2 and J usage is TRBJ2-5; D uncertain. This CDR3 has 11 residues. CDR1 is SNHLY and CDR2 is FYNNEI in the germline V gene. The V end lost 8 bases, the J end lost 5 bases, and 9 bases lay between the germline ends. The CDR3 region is CASSIAETQYF. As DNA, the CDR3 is TGTGCCAGCTCGATTGCGGAGACCCAGTACTTC.

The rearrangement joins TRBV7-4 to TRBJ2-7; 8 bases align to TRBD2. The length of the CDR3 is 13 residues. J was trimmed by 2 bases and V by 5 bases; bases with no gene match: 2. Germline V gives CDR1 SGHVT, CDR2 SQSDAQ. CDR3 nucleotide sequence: TGTGCCAGCAGCCGGGGACTAGCCTACGAGCAGTACTTC. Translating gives CASSRGLAYEQYF.